This T cell receptor (beta chain) is drawn from a study of T cells in tumors after PD-1 blockade. Background on the study: Patients received pembrolizumab 200 mg every 3 weeks or cemiplimab 350 mg every 2 weeks. A subset received ongoing vismodegib 150 mg daily alongside anti-PD-1 therapy. Peripheral blood samples averaged approximately 33,000 unique clonotypes and about 120,000 templates.

The ends were cut back, 3 bases at V and 8 bases at J, with 13 bases in the middle. This CDR3 has 13 amino acids. Germline CDR1 is MNHEY and CDR2 is SVGAGI. Clones were read by immunoSEQ multiplex PCR, and TCRdb kept only the in-frame ones, dropping some. Among around 45,000 clones listed, roughly three quarters were seen once. Template: tumor biopsy or peripheral blood genomic DNA, 616-6,004 ng per sample. The sequences come from PBMCs, collected before anti-PD-1 therapy. This chain uses TRBV6-5 with TRBJ1-2; possible D gene TRBD1, 6 bases. This receptor was identified in a human donor with advanced basal cell or squamous cell carcinoma (not recorded which). CDR3: CASSYKTGQGYTF. The CDR3 DNA sequence: TGTGCCAGCAGTTATAAGACAGGCCAAGGCTACACCTTC.